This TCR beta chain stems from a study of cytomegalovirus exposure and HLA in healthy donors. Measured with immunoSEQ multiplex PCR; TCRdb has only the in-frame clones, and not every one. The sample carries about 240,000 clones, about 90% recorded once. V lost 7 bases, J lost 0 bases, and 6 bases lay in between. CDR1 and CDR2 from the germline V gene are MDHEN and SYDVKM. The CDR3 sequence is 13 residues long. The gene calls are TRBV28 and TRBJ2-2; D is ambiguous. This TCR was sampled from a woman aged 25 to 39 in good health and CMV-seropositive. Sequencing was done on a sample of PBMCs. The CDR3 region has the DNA TGTGCCAGCATATCGGCGAACACCGGGGAGCTGTTTTTT. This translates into CASISANTGELFF.